Listed below are T cell receptor beta chains from one sample, sequenced in a study of shared clonotypes between healthy human individuals. This table comes from immunoSEQ multiplex PCR, and its TCRdb copy is limited to in-frame clones, with some not included. The sample lists roughly 100,000 clones, approximately 65% seen once, with roughly 22% in the top ten. Sequenced material: memory CD8+ T cells sorted from blood. These receptors all stem from a woman under 40 in good health. Each CDR3 is given with its conserved first and last residue. D genes are given only for firm matches. Size is stated for part of the rows, as once, few or many counts, or as a class when the clone is expanded.

clone_size: once; d_call: NA; v_call: TRBV7-3; j_call: TRBJ2-2; cdr3_nt: TGTGCCAGCAGCTTAACCGGGACTTCCCCGACCACCGGCACCGGGGAGCTGTTTTTT; cdr3_aa: CASSLTGTSPTTGTGELFF
clone_size: NA; d_call: TRBD1; v_call: TRBV7-9; j_call: TRBJ2-7; cdr3_nt: TGTGCCAGCAGCTTTACAGGGGGCTTATACGAGCAGTACTTC; cdr3_aa: CASSFTGGLYEQYF
clone_size: NA; d_call: NA; v_call: TRBV5-1; j_call: TRBJ2-1; cdr3_nt: TGCGCCAGCCCGGACGGACCGAGGTCGGGGTTCTTC; cdr3_aa: CASPDGPRSGFF
clone_size: NA; d_call: NA; v_call: TRBV6-1; j_call: TRBJ1-5; cdr3_nt: TGTGCCAGCATGGGCAGGGAAGGTCAGCCCCAGCATTTT; cdr3_aa: CASMGREGQPQHF
clone_size: NA; d_call: NA; v_call: TRBV28; j_call: TRBJ1-5; cdr3_nt: TGTGCCAGCAGTTTCACCGGGAATCAGCCCCAGCATTTT; cdr3_aa: CASSFTGNQPQHF
clone_size: few; d_call: NA; v_call: TRBV10-2; j_call: TRBJ2-7; cdr3_nt: TGCGCCAGCAGTGAAACCGCCTACGAGCAGTACTTC; cdr3_aa: CASSETAYEQYF
clone_size: once; d_call: TRBD2; v_call: TRBV11-2; j_call: TRBJ2-7; cdr3_nt: TGTGCCAGCAGCTTAGTTCCATGGGGGGGGTACGAGCAGTACTTC; cdr3_aa: CASSLVPWGGYEQYF
clone_size: NA; d_call: TRBD2; v_call: TRBV7-8; j_call: TRBJ2-1; cdr3_nt: TGTGCCAGCAGCTTGATAGCGGGAGGTCTGTCGGAGCAGTTCTTC; cdr3_aa: CASSLIAGGLSEQFF
clone_size: many; d_call: NA; v_call: TRBV25-1; j_call: TRBJ2-1; cdr3_nt: TGTGCCAGCAGTGAGGGGGGCGGGATTCCATACAATGAGCAGTTCTTC; cdr3_aa: CASSEGGGIPYNEQFF
clone_size: NA; d_call: NA; v_call: TRBV10-3; j_call: TRBJ1-4; cdr3_nt: TGTGCCATCAGTGGGACAAGGAATGAAAAACTGTTTTTT; cdr3_aa: CAISGTRNEKLFF
clone_size: many; d_call: NA; v_call: TRBV6-5; j_call: TRBJ2-1; cdr3_nt: TGTGCCAGCGGCCTAACTGGAAACAATGAGCAGTTCTTC; cdr3_aa: CASGLTGNNEQFF
clone_size: NA; d_call: TRBD2; v_call: TRBV28; j_call: TRBJ2-7; cdr3_nt: TGTGCCAGCAGTCCGAGACTAGCGGGAGGACCAAACGAGCAGTACTTC; cdr3_aa: CASSPRLAGGPNEQYF
clone_size: NA; d_call: NA; v_call: TRBV30; j_call: TRBJ1-5; cdr3_nt: TGTGCCTGGAGTAGAGAGGGTGTCCAGCCCCAGCATTTT; cdr3_aa: CAWSREGVQPQHF
clone_size: medium-sized; d_call: TRBD2; v_call: TRBV4-2; j_call: TRBJ2-5; cdr3_nt: TGTGCCAGCAGCCAAGGGACTAGCGGGAGACAAGAGACCCAGTACTTC; cdr3_aa: CASSQGTSGRQETQYF
clone_size: NA; d_call: NA; v_call: TRBV6-4; j_call: TRBJ2-1; cdr3_nt: TGTGCCAGCAGTGACTCCGGATCACACTCTAGTGATGAGCAGTTCTTC; cdr3_aa: CASSDSGSHSSDEQFF
clone_size: NA; d_call: NA; v_call: TRBV28; j_call: TRBJ1-1; cdr3_nt: TGTGCCAGCAGTTTAGGACAGCCTAGTGCTGAAGCTTTCTTT; cdr3_aa: CASSLGQPSAEAFF
clone_size: NA; d_call: NA; v_call: TRBV20-1; j_call: TRBJ1-1; cdr3_nt: TGCAGTGCAAAAGGGTGGACTGAAGCTTTCTTT; cdr3_aa: CSAKGWTEAFF
clone_size: NA; d_call: NA; v_call: TRBV5-4; j_call: TRBJ1-1; cdr3_nt: TGTGCCAGCAGCTGGCCGGGGGGGAACACTGAAGCTTTCTTT; cdr3_aa: CASSWPGGNTEAFF
clone_size: NA; d_call: NA; v_call: TRBV5-5; j_call: TRBJ1-3; cdr3_nt: TGTGCCAGCAGCTTAGCCACCCGATCTGGAAACACCATATATTTT; cdr3_aa: CASSLATRSGNTIYF
clone_size: few; d_call: NA; v_call: TRBV7-9; j_call: TRBJ2-7; cdr3_nt: TGTGCCAGCAGCAACAGGGACTGGAGCTACGAGCAGTACTTC; cdr3_aa: CASSNRDWSYEQYF
clone_size: NA; d_call: NA; v_call: TRBV28; j_call: TRBJ2-5; cdr3_nt: TGTGCCAGCAGCTCACCACCTGGGACCGGGGAGACCCAGTACTTC; cdr3_aa: CASSSPPGTGETQYF